This TCR beta chain was sequenced in a study of T cells in Graves' hyperthyroidism and ophthalmopathy. TCR beta CDR3 sequences were amplified from RNA transcripts. With the HTBI primer set, the TCR CDR3 went through a first round of RT-PCR. From the multiplex PCR reads, TCRdb called clonotypes with MiXCR, one entry per CDR3 protein. The repertoire holds some 720,000 distinct CDR3 sequences, with 15% to 20% as singletons. Germline-derived CDR1 and CDR2 are SGHRS and YFSETQ. V lost 0 bases to trimming and J lost 0 bases, with 14 bases between them. The CDR3 totals 17 residues. Broader study findings: Also found in blood were most expanded thyroid clonotypes above 0.001.

With respect to this clonotype: Its antigen is undetermined.

The chain combines TRBV5-1 with TRBJ2-3; no clear D. The specimen was blood. The clonotype comes from a man between 18 and 29 years old with Graves' hyperthyroidism. The CDR3 DNA is TGCGCCAGCAGCTTGGCCCCCAGCGCCCCTAGCACAGATACGCAGTATTTT. It yields the protein CASSLAPSAPSTDTQYF.